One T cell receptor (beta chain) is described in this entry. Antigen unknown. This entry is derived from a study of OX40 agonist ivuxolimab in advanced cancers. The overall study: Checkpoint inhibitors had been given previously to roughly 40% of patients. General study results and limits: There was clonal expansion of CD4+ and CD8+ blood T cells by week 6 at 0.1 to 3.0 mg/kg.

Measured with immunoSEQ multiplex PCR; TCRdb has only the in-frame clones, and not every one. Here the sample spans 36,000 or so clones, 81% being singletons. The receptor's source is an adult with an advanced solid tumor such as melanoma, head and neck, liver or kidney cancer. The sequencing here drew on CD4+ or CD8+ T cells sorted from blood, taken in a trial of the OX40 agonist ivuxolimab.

The CDR3 here is CASSQGQGSSPLRNTIYF. In DNA, the CDR3 is TGCGCCAGCAGCCAAGGACAGGGGTCTAGTCCTCTTCGAAACACCATATATTTT. This chain uses TRBV4-3 with TRBJ1-3; 8 bases map to TRBD1. There are 18 residues in the CDR3. Germline V gene lookup returns CDR1 LGHNA and CDR2 YSLEER. Losses at the gene ends were 1 base for V and 5 bases for J; bases not matched to a gene: 13.